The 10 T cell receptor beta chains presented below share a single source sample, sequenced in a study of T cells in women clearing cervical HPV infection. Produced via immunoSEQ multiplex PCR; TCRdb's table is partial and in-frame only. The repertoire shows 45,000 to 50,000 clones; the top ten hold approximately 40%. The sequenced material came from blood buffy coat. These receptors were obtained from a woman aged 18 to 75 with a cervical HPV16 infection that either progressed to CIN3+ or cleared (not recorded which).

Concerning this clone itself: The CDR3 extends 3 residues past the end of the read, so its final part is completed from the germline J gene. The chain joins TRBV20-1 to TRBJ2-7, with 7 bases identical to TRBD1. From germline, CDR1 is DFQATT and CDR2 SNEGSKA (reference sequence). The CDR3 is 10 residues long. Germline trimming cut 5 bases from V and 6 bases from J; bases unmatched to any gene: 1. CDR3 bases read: TGCAGTGCTGGACAGGTCGAG. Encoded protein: CSAGQVE. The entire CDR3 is CSAGQVEQYF.

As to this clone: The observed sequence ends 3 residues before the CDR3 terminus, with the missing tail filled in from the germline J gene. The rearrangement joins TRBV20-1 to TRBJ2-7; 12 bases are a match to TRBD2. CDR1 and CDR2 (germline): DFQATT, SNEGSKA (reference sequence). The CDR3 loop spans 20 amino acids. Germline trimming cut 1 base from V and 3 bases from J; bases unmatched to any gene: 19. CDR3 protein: CSARGGGTSGSHANLYEQYF. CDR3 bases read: TGCAGTGCTAGAGGTGGGGGGACTAGCGGGTCTCACGCGAACCTCTACGAG.

The CDR3 protein is CASSPRSKGTGANVLFF. The DNA read from the CDR3 is TGTGCCAGCTCACCGCGTAGTAAAGGGACTGGGGCCAACGTA. The rearrangement uses TRBV18 and TRBJ1-4; TRBD1 is a possible D gene (5 bases). Coverage ceases 3 residues before the CDR3 finishes, and the germline J gene fills in the end. The germline V gene encodes CDR1 KGHSH and CDR2 LQKENI. This CDR3 is 17 amino acids long.

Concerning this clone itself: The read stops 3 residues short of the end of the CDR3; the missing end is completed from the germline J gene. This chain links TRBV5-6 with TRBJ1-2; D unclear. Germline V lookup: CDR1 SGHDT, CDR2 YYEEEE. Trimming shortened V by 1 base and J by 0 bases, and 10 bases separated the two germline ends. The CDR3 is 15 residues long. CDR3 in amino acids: CASSLRRVANYGYTF. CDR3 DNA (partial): TGTGCCAGCAGCTTGAGGAGGGTAGCTAACTATGGC.

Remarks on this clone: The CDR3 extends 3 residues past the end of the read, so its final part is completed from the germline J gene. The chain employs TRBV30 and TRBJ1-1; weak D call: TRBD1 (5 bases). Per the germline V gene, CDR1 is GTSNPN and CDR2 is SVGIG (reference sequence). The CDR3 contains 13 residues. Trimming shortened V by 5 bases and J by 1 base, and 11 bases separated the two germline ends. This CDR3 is CAWARQTNTEAFF. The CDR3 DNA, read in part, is TGTGCCTGGGCGAGACAGACGAACACTGAA.

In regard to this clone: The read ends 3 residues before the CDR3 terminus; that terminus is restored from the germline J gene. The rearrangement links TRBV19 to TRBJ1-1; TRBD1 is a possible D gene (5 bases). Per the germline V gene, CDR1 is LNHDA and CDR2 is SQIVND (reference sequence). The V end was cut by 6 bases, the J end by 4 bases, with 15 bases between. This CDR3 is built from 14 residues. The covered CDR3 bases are TGTGCCAGTAGCCCGAGAGGGGTCGGCACTGAA. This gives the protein CASSPRGVGTE. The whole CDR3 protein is CASSPRGVGTEAFF.

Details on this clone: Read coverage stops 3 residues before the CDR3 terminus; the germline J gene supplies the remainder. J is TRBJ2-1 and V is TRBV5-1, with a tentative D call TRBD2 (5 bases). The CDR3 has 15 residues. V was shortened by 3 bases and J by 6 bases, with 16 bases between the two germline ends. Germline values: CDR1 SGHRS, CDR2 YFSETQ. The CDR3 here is CASSSGLSGFNEQFF. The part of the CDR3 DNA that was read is TGCGCCAGCAGCTCGGGGTTGAGTGGTTTCAATGAG.

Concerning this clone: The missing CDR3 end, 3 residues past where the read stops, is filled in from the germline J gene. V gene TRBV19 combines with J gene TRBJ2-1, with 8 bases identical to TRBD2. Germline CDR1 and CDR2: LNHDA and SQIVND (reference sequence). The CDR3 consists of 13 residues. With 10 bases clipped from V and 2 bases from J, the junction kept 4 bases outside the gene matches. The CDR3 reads CATGGGAYNEQFF. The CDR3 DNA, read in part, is TGTGCCACGGGAGGGGGGGCCTACAATGAG.

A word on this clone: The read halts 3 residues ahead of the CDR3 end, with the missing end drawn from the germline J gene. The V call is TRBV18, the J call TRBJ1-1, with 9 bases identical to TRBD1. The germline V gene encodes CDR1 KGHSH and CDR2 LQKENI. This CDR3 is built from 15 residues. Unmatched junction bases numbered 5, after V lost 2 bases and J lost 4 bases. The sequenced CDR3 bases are TGTGCCAGCTCACCAAACCGGGACAGGGTCACTGAA. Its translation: CASSPNRDRVTE. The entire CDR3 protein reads CASSPNRDRVTEAFF. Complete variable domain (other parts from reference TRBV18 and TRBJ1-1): NAGVMQNPRHLVRRRGQEARLRCSPMKGHSHVYWYRQLPEEGLKFMVYLQKENIIDESGMPKERFSAEFPKEGPSILRIQQVVRGDSAAYFCASSPNRDRVTEAFFGQGTRLTVV.

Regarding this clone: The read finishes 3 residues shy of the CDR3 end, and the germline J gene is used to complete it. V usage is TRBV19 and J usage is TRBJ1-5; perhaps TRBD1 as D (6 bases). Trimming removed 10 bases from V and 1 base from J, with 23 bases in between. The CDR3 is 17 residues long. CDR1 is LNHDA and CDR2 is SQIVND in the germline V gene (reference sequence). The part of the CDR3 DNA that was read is TGTGCCACCAAGAAAGCGACAGGTGGGTTGAGCAATCAGCCC. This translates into CATKKATGGLSNQP. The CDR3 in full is CATKKATGGLSNQPQHF.